This T cell receptor beta chain comes out of a study of post-analysis software for immune sequencing data. Study outcomes and limitations: Roughly 5 TRBV segments (TRBV5-6, TRBV5-1 and TRBV20-1 among them) occurred more frequently in patients than in controls. Significantly lower normalized Chao1 diversity was seen in multiple sclerosis patients than in controls.

The authors incorporated unique molecular identifiers into the TCR beta cDNA libraries. TCRdb redid the calling of the PCR reads with MiXCR, one entry per CDR3 protein. This table has about 810,000 distinct CDR3 sequences, roughly 58% appearing once. The CDR3 has 14 amino acids. The ends were cut back, 0 bases at V and 5 bases at J, with 9 bases in the middle. Germline assignment: CDR1 SGHRS and CDR2 YFSETQ. Details on this clonotype: Its antigen is not identified.

The receptor was derived from a girl between 10 and 17 years old with multiple sclerosis. Sequenced material: blood. The chain uses TRBV5-1 and TRBJ2-1; the D gene could be TRBD1 or TRBD2 (5 bases each). CDR3 sequence reads: CASSLVGTNNEQFF. In DNA, the CDR3 is TGCGCCAGCAGCTTGGTGGGGACCAACAATGAGCAGTTCTTC.